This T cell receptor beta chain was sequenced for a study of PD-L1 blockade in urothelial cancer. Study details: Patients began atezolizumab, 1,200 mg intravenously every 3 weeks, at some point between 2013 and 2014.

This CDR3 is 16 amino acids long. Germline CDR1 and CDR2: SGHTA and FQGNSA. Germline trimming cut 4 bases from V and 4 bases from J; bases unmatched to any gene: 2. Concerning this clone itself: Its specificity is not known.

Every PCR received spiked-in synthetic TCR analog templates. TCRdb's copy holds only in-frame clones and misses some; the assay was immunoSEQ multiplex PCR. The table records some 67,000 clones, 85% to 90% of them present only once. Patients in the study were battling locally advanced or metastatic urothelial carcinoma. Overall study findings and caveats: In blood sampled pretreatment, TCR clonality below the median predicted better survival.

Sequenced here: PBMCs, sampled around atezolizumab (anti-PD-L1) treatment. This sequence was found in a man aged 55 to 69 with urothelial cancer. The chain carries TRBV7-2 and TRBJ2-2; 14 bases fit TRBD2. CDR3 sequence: CASSSTSGRATGELFF. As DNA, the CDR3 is TGTGCCAGCAGCTCGACTAGCGGGAGGGCCACCGGGGAGCTGTTTTTT.